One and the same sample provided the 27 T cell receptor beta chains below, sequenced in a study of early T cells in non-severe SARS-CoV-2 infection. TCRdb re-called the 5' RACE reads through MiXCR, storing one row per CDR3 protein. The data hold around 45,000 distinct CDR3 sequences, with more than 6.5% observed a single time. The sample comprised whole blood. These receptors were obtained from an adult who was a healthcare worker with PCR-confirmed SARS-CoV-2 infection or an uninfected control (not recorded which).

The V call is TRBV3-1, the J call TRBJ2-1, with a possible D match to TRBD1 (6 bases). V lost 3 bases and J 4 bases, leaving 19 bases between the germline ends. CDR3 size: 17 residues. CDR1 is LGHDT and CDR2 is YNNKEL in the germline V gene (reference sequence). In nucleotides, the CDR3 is TGTGCCAGCAGCCACCACACCGGGACAAACTTTTACAATGAGCAGTTCTTC. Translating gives CASSHHTGTNFYNEQFF.

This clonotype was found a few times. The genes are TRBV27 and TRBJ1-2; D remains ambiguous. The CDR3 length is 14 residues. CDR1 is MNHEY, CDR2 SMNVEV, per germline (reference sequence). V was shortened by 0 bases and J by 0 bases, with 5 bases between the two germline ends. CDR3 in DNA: TGTGCCAGCAGTTTATCTGCTGCTAACTATGGCTACACCTTC. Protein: CASSLSAANYGYTF.

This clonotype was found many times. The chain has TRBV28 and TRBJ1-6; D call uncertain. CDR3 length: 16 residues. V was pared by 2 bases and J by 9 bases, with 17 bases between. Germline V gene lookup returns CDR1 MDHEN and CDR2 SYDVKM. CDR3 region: CASSLPGSGYSSPLHF. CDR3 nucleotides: TGTGCCAGCAGTTTACCCGGGTCCGGATATTCTTCACCCCTCCACTTT.

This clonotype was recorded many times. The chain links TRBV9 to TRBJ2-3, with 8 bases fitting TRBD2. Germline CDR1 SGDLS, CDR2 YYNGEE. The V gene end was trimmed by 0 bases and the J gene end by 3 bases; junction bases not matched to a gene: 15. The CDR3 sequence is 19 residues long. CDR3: CASSVGPGTRRGRTDTQYF. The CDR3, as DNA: TGTGCCAGCAGCGTAGGCCCCGGGACTAGGAGGGGTCGTACAGATACGCAGTATTTT.

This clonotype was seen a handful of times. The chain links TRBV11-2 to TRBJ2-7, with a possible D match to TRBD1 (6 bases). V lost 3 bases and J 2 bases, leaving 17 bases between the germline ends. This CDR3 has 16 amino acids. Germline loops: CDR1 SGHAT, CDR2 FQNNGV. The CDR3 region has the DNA TGTGCCAGCAGCTTCATTCCCGGGCAGGGGACCTACGAGCAGTACTTC. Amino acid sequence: CASSFIPGQGTYEQYF.

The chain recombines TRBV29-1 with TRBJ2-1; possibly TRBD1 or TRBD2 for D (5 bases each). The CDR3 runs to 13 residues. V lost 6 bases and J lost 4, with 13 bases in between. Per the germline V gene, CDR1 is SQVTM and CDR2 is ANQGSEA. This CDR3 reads CSVGRQSYNEQFF. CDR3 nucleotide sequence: TGCAGCGTGGGGAGACAGAGTTACAATGAGCAGTTCTTC.

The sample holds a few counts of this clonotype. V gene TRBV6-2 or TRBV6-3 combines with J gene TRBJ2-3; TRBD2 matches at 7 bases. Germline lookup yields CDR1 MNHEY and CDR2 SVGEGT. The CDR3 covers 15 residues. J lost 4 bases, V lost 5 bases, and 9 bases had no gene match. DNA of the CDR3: TGTGCCAGCAGTCATCTGGCGGGGAGGGCAGATACGCAGTATTTT. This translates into CASSHLAGRADTQYF.

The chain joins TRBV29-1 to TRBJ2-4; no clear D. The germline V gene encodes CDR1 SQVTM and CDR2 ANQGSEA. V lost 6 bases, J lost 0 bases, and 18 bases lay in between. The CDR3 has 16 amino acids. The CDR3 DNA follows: TGCAGCGTCTTAGGCCTGGCCCCCTTAGCCAAAAACATTCAGTACTTC. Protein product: CSVLGLAPLAKNIQYF.

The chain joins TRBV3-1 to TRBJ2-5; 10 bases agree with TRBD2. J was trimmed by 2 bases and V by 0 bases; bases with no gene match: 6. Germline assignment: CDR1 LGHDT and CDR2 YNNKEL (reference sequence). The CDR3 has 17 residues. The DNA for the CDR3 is TGTGCCAGCAGCCAAGACCGTGGACTAGCGGAGCAAGAGACCCAGTACTTC. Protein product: CASSQDRGLAEQETQYF.

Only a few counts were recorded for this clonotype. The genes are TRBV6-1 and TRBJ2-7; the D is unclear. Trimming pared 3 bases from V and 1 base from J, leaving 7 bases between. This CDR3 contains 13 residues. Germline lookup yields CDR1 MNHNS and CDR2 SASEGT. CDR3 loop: CASSEGLSYEQYF. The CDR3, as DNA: TGTGCCAGCAGTGAGGGCCTTTCCTACGAGCAGTACTTC.

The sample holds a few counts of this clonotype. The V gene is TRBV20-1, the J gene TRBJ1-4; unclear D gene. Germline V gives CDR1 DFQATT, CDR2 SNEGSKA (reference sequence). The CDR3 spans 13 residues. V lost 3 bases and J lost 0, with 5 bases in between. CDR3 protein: CSASLSTNEKLFF. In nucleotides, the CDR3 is TGCAGTGCTAGCCTCTCAACTAATGAAAAACTGTTTTTT.

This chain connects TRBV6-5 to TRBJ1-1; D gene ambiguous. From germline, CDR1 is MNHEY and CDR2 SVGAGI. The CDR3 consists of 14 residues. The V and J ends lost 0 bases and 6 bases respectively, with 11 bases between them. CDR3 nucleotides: TGTGCCAGCAGTTACTCGTTCCTTCGCGCTGAAGCTTTCTTT. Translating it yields CASSYSFLRAEAFF.

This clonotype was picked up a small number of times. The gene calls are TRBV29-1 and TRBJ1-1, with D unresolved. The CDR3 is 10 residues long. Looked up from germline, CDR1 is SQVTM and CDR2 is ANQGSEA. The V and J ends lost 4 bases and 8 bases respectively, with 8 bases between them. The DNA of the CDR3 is TGCAGCGTTGGAGTCCAGGAAGCTTTCTTT. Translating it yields CSVGVQEAFF.

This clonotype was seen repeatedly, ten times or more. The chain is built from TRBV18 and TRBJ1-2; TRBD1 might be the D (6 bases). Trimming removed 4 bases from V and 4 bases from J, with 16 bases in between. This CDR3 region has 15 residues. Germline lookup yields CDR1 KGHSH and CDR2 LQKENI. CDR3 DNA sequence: TGTGCCAGCTCACTGGACAGTTTTGCATCCTATGGCTACACCTTC. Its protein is CASSLDSFASYGYTF.

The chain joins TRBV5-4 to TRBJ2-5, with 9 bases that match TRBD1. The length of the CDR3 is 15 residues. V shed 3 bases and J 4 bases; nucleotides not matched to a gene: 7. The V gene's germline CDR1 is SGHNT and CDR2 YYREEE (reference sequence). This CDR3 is CASSSGDRVGETQYF. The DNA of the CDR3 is TGTGCCAGCAGCTCCGGGGACAGGGTGGGAGAGACCCAGTACTTC.

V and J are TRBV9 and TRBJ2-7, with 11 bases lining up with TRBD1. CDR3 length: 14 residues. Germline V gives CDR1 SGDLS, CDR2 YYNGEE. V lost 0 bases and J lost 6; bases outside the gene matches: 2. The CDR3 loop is CASSVVGTGGEQYF. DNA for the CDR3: TGTGCCAGCAGCGTAGTAGGGACAGGGGGCGAGCAGTACTTC.

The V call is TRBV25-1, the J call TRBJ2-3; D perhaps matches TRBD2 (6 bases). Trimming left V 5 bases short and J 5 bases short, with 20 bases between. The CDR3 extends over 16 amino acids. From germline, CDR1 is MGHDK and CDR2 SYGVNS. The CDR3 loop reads CASSPLRGRAQDTQYF. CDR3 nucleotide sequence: TGTGCCAGCAGTCCCCTGCGGGGCAGGGCGCAAGATACGCAGTATTTT.

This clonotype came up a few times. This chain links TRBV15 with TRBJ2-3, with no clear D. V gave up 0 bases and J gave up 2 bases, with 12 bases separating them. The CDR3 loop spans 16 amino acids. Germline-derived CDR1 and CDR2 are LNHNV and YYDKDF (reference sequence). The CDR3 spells CATSRDISDFTDTQYF. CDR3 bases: TGTGCCACCAGCAGAGATATCTCGGATTTCACAGATACGCAGTATTTT.

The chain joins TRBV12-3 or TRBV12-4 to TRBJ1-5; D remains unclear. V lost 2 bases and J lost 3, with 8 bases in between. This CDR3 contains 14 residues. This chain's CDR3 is CASSLTRDNQPQHF. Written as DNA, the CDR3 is TGTGCCAGCAGTTTAACGAGAGACAATCAGCCCCAGCATTTT.

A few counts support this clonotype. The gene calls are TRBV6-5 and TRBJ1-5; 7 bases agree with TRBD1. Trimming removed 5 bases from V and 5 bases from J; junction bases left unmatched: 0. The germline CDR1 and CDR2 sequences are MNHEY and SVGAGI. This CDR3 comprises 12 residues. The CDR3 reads CASSTGDQPQHF. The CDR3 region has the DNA TGTGCCAGCAGTACAGGGGATCAGCCCCAGCATTTT.

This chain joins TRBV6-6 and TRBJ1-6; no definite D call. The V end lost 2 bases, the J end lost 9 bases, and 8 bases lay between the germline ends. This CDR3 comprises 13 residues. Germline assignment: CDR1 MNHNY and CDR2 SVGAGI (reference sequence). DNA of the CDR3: TGTGCCAGCAGTTACCGCGTAGGTTCACCCCTCCACTTT. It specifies CASSYRVGSPLHF.

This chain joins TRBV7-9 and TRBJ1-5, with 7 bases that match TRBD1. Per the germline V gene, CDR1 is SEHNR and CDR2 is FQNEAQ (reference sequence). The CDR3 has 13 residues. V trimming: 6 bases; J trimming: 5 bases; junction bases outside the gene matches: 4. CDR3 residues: CASSFQGDQPQHF. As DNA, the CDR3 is TGTGCCAGCAGTTTTCAGGGGGATCAGCCCCAGCATTTT.

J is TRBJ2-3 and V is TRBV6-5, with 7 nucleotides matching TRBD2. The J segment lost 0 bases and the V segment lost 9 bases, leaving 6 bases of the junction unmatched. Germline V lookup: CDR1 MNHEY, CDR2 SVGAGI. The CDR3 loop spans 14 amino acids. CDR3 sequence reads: CASGAGPSTDTQYF. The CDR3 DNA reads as TGTGCCAGTGGAGCGGGGCCTAGCACAGATACGCAGTATTTT.

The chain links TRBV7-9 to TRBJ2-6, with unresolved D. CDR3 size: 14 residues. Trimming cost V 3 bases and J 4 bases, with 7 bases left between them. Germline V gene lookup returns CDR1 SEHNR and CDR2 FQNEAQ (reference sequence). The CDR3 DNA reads TGTGCCAGCAGCTTTCCATGGGGGGCCAACGTCCTGACTTTC. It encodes CASSFPWGANVLTF.

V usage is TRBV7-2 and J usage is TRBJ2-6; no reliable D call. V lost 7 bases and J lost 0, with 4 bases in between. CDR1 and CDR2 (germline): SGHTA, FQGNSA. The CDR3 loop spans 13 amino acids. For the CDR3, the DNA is TGTGCCAGCAAACGCTCTGGGGCCAACGTCCTGACTTTC. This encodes CASKRSGANVLTF.

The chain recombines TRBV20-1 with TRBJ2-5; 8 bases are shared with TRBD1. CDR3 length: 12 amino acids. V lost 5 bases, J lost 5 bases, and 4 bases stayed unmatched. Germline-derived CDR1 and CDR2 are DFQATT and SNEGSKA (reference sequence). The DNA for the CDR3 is TGCAGTGCTGGACAGGGCGGCGAGACCCAGTACTTC. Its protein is CSAGQGGETQYF.

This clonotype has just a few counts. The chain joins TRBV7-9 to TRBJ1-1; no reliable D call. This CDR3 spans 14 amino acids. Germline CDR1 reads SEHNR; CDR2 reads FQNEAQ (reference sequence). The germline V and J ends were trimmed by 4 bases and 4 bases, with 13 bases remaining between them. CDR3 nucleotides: TGTGCCAGCAGCTCATGGGCCCGTGGCACTGAAGCTTTCTTT. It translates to CASSSWARGTEAFF.